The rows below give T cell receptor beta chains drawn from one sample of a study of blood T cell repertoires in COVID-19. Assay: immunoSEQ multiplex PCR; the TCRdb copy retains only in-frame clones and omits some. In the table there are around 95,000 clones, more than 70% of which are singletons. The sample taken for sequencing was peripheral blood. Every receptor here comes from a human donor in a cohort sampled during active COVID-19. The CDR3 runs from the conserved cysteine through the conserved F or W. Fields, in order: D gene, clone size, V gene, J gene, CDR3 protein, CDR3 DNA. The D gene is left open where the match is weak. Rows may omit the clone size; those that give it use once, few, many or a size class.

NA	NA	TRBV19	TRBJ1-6	CASSIPIPGSPLHF	TGTGCCAGTAGTATTCCTATCCCGGGTTCACCCCTCCACTTT
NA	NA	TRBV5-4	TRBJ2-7	CATSSPTSYEQYF	TGTGCCACCTCATCCCCTACTAGTTACGAGCAGTACTTC
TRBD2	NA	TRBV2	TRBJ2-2	CASRAGGANTGELFF	TGTGCCAGCAGAGCGGGAGGAGCGAACACCGGGGAGCTGTTTTTT
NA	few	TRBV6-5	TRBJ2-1	CASTSAYNEQFF	TGTGCCAGCACGTCCGCCTACAATGAGCAGTTCTTC
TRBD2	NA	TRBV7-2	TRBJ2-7	CASSRTSGGQYEQYF	TGTGCCAGCAGCCGTACTAGCGGGGGGCAGTACGAGCAGTACTTC
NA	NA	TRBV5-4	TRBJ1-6	CASSLVDRNSPLHF	TGTGCCAGCAGCTTGGTTGACAGGAATTCACCCCTCCACTTT
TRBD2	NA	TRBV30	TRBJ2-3	CAWTPGTSGKADTQYF	TGTGCCTGGACCCCCGGGACTAGCGGGAAGGCAGATACGCAGTATTTT
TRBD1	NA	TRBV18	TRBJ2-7	CASSPPYRGNEQYF	TGTGCCAGCTCACCACCTTACAGGGGCAACGAGCAGTACTTC
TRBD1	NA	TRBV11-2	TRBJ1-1	CASSLLGTGLGEAFF	TGTGCCAGCAGCCTACTAGGGACAGGGTTGGGTGAAGCTTTCTTT
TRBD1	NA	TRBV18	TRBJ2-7	CASSPKGQGGNEQYF	TGTGCCAGCTCACCTAAGGGACAGGGGGGGAACGAGCAGTACTTC
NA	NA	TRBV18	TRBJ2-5	CASSPRQGETQYF	TGTGCCAGCTCACCAAGGCAGGGAGAGACCCAGTACTTC
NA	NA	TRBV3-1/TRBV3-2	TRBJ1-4	CASSQEAQSFNEKLFF	TGTGCCAGCAGCCAAGAGGCCCAGTCATTTAATGAAAAACTGTTTTTT
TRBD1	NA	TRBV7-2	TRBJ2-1	CASSSSGQSYNEQFF	TGTGCCAGCAGCTCTTCGGGACAGTCCTACAATGAGCAGTTCTTC
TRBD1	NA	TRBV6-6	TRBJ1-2	CASSLGTGGSYSYGYTF	TGTGCCAGCAGTCTGGGGACAGGAGGCAGCTACTCCTATGGCTACACCTTC
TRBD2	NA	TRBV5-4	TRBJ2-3	CASSGTGTSGGTDTQYF	TGTGCCAGCAGCGGAACCGGGACTAGCGGAGGCACAGATACGCAGTATTTT
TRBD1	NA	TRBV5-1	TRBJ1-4	CASSLYQPGQQNEKLFF	TGCGCCAGCAGCTTGTACCAACCGGGACAGCAAAATGAAAAACTGTTTTTT